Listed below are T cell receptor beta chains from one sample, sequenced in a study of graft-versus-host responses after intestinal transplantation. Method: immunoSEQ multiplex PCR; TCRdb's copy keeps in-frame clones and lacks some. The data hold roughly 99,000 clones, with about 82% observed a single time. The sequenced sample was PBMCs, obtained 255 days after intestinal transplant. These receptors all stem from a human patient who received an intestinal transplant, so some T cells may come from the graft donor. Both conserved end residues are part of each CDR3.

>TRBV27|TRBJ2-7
CASSPGRVGEQYF
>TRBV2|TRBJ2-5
CASSGTSKLEETQYF
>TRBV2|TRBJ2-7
CASSDGEQYF
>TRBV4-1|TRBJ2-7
CASSQHWGQTLPISSYEQYF
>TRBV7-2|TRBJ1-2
CASGRRGNYGYTF
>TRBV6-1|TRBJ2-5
CASCALAGAGGETQYF
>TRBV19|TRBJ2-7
CASSITGDEQYF
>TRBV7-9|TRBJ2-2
CASSPERAGGELFF
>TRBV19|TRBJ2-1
CASSPWGGSSYNEQFF
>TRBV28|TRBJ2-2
CASSPGTQGSNTGELFF
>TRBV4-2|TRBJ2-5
CASSLEETQYF
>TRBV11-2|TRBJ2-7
CASSLEVALAYEQYF
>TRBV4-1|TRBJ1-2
CASSQVTGGGYGYTF
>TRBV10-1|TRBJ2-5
CASRSTYKIRETQYF
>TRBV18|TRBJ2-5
CASSPSEVETQYF
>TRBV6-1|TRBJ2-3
CASRAGTGPADTQYF
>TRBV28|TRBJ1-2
CASSRFVGDEGYTF
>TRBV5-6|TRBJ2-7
CASSPLGVESAGEYF
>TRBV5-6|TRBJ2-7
CASSLSTGAKPYEQYF
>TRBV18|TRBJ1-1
CASSPRLDRTISGDTEAFF
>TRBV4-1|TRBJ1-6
CASSHYTGNNSPLHF
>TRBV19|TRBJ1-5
CASSIEGTGSNQPQHF
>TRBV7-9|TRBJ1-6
CASSLVGDNSPLHF
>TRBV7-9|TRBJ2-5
CASSQQGATKETQYF
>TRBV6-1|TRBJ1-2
CASSEAESYGYTF
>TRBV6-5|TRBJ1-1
CASSALRGGTEAFF
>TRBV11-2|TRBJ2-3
CASSSGVRQGGTDTQYF
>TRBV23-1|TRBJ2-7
CASSQWEGYEQYF